This T cell receptor beta chain was documented in a study of blood T cell repertoires in COVID-19. Trimming took off 5 bases at V and 0 bases at J, with 11 bases between the two ends. The CDR3 extends over 14 amino acids. Germline V gene data show CDR1 as SGHVS and CDR2 as FQNEAQ. Donors were grouped by their self-reported clinical history. Only in-frame clones appear in the TCRdb table, and some are missing; sequencing was by immunoSEQ multiplex PCR. The profile shows over 120,000 clones, over 60% of them singletons. Sequenced sample: PBMCs or T cells enriched from blood (not recorded which). This sequence was found in a woman in her forties or fifties who had recovered from COVID-19. The chain carries TRBV7-8 and TRBJ2-7; D is possibly TRBD1 (6 bases). The CDR3 DNA reads as TGTGCCAGCAGCCCTGGGGGCCACTCCTACGAGCAGTACTTC. As protein: CASSPGGHSYEQYF.